This T cell receptor (beta chain) was documented in a study of tumor-infiltrating lymphocytes in primary liver carcinoma. Study in general: The patients included men and women who were aged 30 to 69 years.

Germline lookup yields CDR1 GTSNPN and CDR2 SVGIG (reference sequence). V gave up 2 bases and J gave up 12 bases, with 17 bases separating them. This CDR3 has 14 residues. This clonotype was recorded many times. DNA and RNA were both co-extracted from 20-30 mg of bulk tissue that had not been sorted. The authors made TCR beta cDNA from 400 to 600 ng total RNA with a constant-region primer. For TCR beta, libraries were produced by three nested multiplex PCR rounds using slightly modified ARM-PCR. Two initial PCR rounds of roughly 10 cycles each paired TRBV1-TRBV30 forward primers with a C-beta reverse primer. TCRdb ran MiXCR on the multiplex PCR reads and lists one entry per CDR3 protein. This repertoire shows approximately 190,000 distinct CDR3 sequences, around 81% found once; its top ten account for less than 20%.

The TCR was taken from a man in his forties with primary liver carcinoma and hepatitis B virus infection. The chain carries TRBV30 and TRBJ2-6, with a tentative D call TRBD1 (5 bases). What was sequenced was tumor tissue from primary liver carcinoma. In DNA form, the CDR3 reads TGTGCCTGGAGTCTAGGGGCGGCTAAAATCGTCCTGACTTTC. Residues: CAWSLGAAKIVLTF.